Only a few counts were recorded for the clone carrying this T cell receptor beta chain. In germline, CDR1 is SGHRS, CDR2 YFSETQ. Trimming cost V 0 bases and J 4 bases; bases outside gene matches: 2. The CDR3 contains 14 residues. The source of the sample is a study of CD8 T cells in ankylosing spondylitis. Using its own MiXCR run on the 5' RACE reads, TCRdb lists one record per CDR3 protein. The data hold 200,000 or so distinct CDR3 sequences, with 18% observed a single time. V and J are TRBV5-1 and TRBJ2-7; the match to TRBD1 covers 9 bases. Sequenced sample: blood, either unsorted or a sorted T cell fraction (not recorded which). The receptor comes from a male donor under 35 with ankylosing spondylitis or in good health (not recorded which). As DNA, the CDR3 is TGCGCCAGCAGCTTGGCCGGGACAGGGTACGAGCAGTACTTC. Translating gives CASSLAGTGYEQYF.